This T cell receptor beta chain was obtained from a study (dated by TCRdb to the late 2010s). In the study overall: The study used sequence and structural analyses to characterize human CD8+ TCR repertoires recognizing immunodominant viral antigens.

The sequencer was an Illumina HiSeq 2500. TCRdb reworked the public reads: Q25 trimming with fastp, MiXCR clone assembly, productive beta chains retained. Entries that share a CDR3 protein sequence are merged under the most common genes and DNA. The sample records about 1,400 distinct CDR3 sequences, approximately 20% of which are singletons. About a sixth of the sample is in the top ten clones. This clonotype is deemed medium-sized (0.01 to 0.1%). Its antigen is unknown. Per-nucleotide qualities are absent, and no much larger clonotype sits a single base away. General conclusions and limits of the study: CD8+ TCR repertoires specific to different immunodominant viral antigens were reported to be distinct from each other and highly diverse.

V is clipped by 1 base and J by 6 bases, and the sequence between their germline boundaries is 15 bases long. The CDR3 contains 15 residues, cysteine and phenylalanine counted. Solely the CDR3 DNA is kept, with 45 bases framed from the first base. The germline V gene yields LGHNA for CDR1 and YNFKEQ for CDR2. The receptor's source is a female donor. Sequencing used CD8+ T cells (not recorded whether cultured). Here the chain combines TRBV4-2 and TRBJ1-2; the D gene is perhaps TRBD1, on 6 matching bases. The CDR3 here reads CASSQVGDNGDGYTF. The nucleotides are TGTGCCAGCAGCCAAGTCGGGGACAATGGAGATGGCTACACCTTC.